The entry below describes one T cell receptor (beta chain). Its antigen is still unknown. This sample stems from a study of shared clonotypes between healthy human individuals. Regarding the study as a whole: Generally, naive subsets (rather than memory subsets) showed larger estimated richness.

The CDR3 loop spans 13 amino acids. V dropped 4 bases and J dropped 4; count of bases not matched to a gene: 3. Per germline, CDR1 SGHDT and CDR2 YYEEEE. Assay: immunoSEQ multiplex PCR; the TCRdb copy retains only in-frame clones and omits some. The sample contains under 130,000 clones, about 72% of which appear only once. The sample was memory CD8+ T cells sorted from blood. Subset specified: CD45RO+ cells pooled with CCR7-negative TemRA cells. The TCR sequence derives from a woman between 25 and 40 years old in good health. The chain links TRBV5-6 to TRBJ2-7; 9 positions agree with TRBD2. This CDR3 reads CASSPGLAYEQYF. CDR3 coding DNA: TGTGCCAGCAGCCCTGGACTAGCGTACGAGCAGTACTTC.